This T cell receptor beta chain was sequenced in a study of OX40 agonist ivuxolimab in advanced cancers. Study in general: Patients treated during dose escalation were battling hepatocellular carcinoma, melanoma, renal cell or head and neck cancer. Overall study results and limits: CD8+ T cells were the subset that, on average, had more expanded clones than CD4+.

Clones were read by immunoSEQ multiplex PCR, and TCRdb kept only the in-frame ones, dropping some. Here the sample spans 65,000 to 75,000 clones, approximately 87% being singletons. The germline gives CDR1 LNHDA, CDR2 SQIVND (reference sequence). The CDR3 has 16 amino acids. Trimming removed 4 bases from V and 2 bases from J; junction bases left unmatched: 10. Note on this clone: What it binds is not known.

The sample in question was CD4+ or CD8+ T cells sorted from blood, obtained in a trial of the OX40 agonist ivuxolimab. This chain uses TRBV19 with TRBJ2-7; TRBD1 aligns across 8 bases. The source is an adult with an advanced solid tumor such as melanoma, head and neck, liver or kidney cancer. The CDR3, as DNA: TGTGCCAGTAGTAGTTCACGGGACAGGCTTACCTACGAGCAGTACTTC. This codes for CASSSSRDRLTYEQYF.